This is a list of T cell receptor beta chains from one sample in a study of post-analysis software for immune sequencing data. TCRdb reanalysed the PCR reads using MiXCR and keeps one entry per CDR3 protein. The table lists about 620,000 distinct CDR3 sequences, around 44% of them singletons. Source material: blood. These receptors all stem from a girl aged 5 to 17 with multiple sclerosis. Both conserved end residues are part of each CDR3.

j_call: TRBJ1-1; v_call: TRBV20-1; cdr3_aa: CSAQLDRGLTEAFF
j_call: TRBJ2-1; v_call: TRBV9; cdr3_aa: CASSATAGGWLNEQFF
j_call: TRBJ2-5; v_call: TRBV7-8; cdr3_aa: CASSRASRDPYF
j_call: .; v_call: TRBV11-3; cdr3_aa: CASSSERRETQYF
j_call: .; v_call: TRBV4-1; cdr3_aa: CASSQDVAGQGFYEQYF
j_call: TRBJ2-7; v_call: TRBV6-2/TRBV6-3; cdr3_aa: CASITPSGRDEQYF
j_call: TRBJ2-7; v_call: TRBV20-1; cdr3_aa: CSAVLGGVPYEQYF
j_call: TRBJ1-6; v_call: TRBV4-1; cdr3_aa: CASSQGESSYNSPLHF
j_call: TRBJ2-7; v_call: TRBV10-3; cdr3_aa: CAISDGSGRSYEQYF
j_call: TRBJ1-4; v_call: TRBV5-1; cdr3_aa: CASSFGTANEKLFF
j_call: TRBJ2-2; v_call: TRBV11-2; cdr3_aa: CASSLSRTGELFF
j_call: TRBJ2-3; v_call: TRBV10-3; cdr3_aa: CAISALLCRTASGTDTQYF
j_call: TRBJ2-7; v_call: TRBV11-2; cdr3_aa: CASSLVLAGAYEQYF
j_call: TRBJ1-1; v_call: TRBV12-3/TRBV12-4; cdr3_aa: CASSFSGGDAEAFF
j_call: TRBJ1-4; v_call: TRBV12-3/TRBV12-4; cdr3_aa: CASSSVDRGNEKLFF
j_call: TRBJ2-7; v_call: TRBV12-3/TRBV12-4; cdr3_aa: CASSLRAGGYEQYF
j_call: TRBJ2-7; v_call: TRBV29-1; cdr3_aa: CSVEVISGRSSYEQYF
j_call: TRBJ2-3; v_call: TRBV5-1; cdr3_aa: CASGGLADASTDTQYF
j_call: TRBJ1-3; v_call: TRBV5-1; cdr3_aa: CASSLGRDGNTIYF
j_call: TRBJ2-1; v_call: TRBV5-1; cdr3_aa: CASRQGSGAGSNEQFF
j_call: TRBJ1-2; v_call: TRBV12-3/TRBV12-4; cdr3_aa: CASSRTGVITF
j_call: TRBJ2-5; v_call: TRBV25-1; cdr3_aa: CASSAGLPQETQYF
j_call: TRBJ2-1; v_call: TRBV5-6; cdr3_aa: CASSRWGTGLLNEQFF
j_call: TRBJ2-3; v_call: TRBV4-1; cdr3_aa: CASSQDDRVHTDTQYF
j_call: TRBJ2-1; v_call: TRBV28; cdr3_aa: CASSREGTEQFF
j_call: TRBJ2-1; v_call: TRBV20-1; cdr3_aa: CSARYSGGYYNEQFF
j_call: TRBJ2-3; v_call: TRBV19; cdr3_aa: CASSMGQGRRDTQYF
j_call: TRBJ1-2; v_call: TRBV3-1; cdr3_aa: CASSLRQDNYGYTF
j_call: TRBJ2-1; v_call: TRBV5-5; cdr3_aa: CASSLVGLANNEQFF
j_call: TRBJ2-7; v_call: TRBV12-3/TRBV12-4; cdr3_aa: CASALMGLAGGAQYF